These 3 T cell receptor beta chains originate from one sample sequenced in a study of blood T cells in healthy people across ages. For the second PCR, which ran for about 7 to 11 cycles, a sample-barcoded 5' primer and a J-beta primer mix were used. From the 5' RACE reads, TCRdb called clonotypes with MiXCR, one entry per CDR3 protein. The table has 890,000 or so distinct CDR3 sequences, less than 80% seen once. Source material: blood. The receptors were gathered from a man aged 25 to 45 in good health.

The J gene is TRBJ2-5, the V gene TRBV27; perhaps TRBD1 as D (6 bases). The CDR3 runs 15 residues. Looked up from germline, CDR1 is MNHEY and CDR2 is SMNVEV (reference sequence). Trimming pared 3 bases from V and 5 bases from J, leaving 16 bases between. CDR3 nucleotide sequence: TGTGCCAGCAGTTTGGGGGCGCGAAGACGGGAGACCCAGTACTTC. Translating gives CASSLGARRRETQYF.

This clonotype was detected only a few times. V gene TRBV6-5 combines with J gene TRBJ1-2, with 10 bases lining up with TRBD1. The V and J ends lost 6 bases and 0 bases, in that order; junction bases with no gene match: 7. This CDR3 has 16 amino acids. Germline V gene lookup returns CDR1 MNHEY and CDR2 SVGAGI. This CDR3 reads CASSFATGGTNYGYTF. In DNA, the CDR3 is TGTGCCAGCAGCTTCGCGACAGGGGGCACTAACTATGGCTACACCTTC.

The genes are TRBV7-2 and TRBJ2-5; 9 bases are a match to TRBD1. The germline CDR1 and CDR2 sequences are SGHTA and FQGNSA. CDR3 length equals 16 residues. V was clipped by 5 bases and J by 4 bases; unmatched bases: 11. In DNA form, the CDR3 reads TGTGCCAGCAGCCTACAACCGGGACAGGGTGGAGAGACCCAGTACTTC. This gives the protein CASSLQPGQGGETQYF.